The present T cell receptor (beta chain) was sequenced within a study of blood T cell repertoires in COVID-19 (dated by TCRdb to the early 2020s). Study-wide context: Samples from collaborators originated in the United States, Italy and Spain and spanned both the acute and convalescent phases of COVID-19. The material from the prospective study consisted of cDNA or gDNA derived from T cells, B-cell-depleted T cells, or PBMCs. The dataset comprised deeply sampled blood TCRbeta repertoires from subjects exposed to, actively infected with, or recovered from COVID-19. A freely available public database, intended as a resource for researchers studying the immune response to SARS-CoV-2, is where the repertoires were released. Samples were obtained from the ongoing ImmuneRACE study (first 160 participants) and from 1,254 subjects provided by 6 global collaborators. A de-identified subject ID, COVID-19 status, age in years and sex were almost always included in the sample metadata. Where available, HLA class I and class II types were obtained from metadata supplied by the sample provider rather than from assay-based typing. What the work shows at the level of the full study, not this receptor alone: How much clinical and demographic metadata was included differed by source and by participant, and the metadata was provided uncurated.

TCRbeta CDR3 regions were amplified from genomic DNA using the immunoSEQ Assay, a bias-controlled multiplex PCR. The original methods were these. Within the assay, amplification of reference gene primers was used to estimate how many nucleated cells each sample contained. To quantify the absolute abundance of each unique TCRbeta CDR3 rearrangement, sequence reads were collapsed and filtered. For each sample, productive Simpson clonality was calculated as the square root of Simpson's diversity index across productive rearrangements. In TCRdb, the immuneACCESS table is reduced to in-frame sequences with V and J assigned. These tables do not hold every clone; where another copy was compared, an unresolved V gene accounts for under half, and the others remain unexplained. V, J and clone size reflect that table, while D and trimming were determined from the DNA. This sample lists 190,000 or so clones; approximately 83% were detected once. The top ten clonotypes cover approximately 7.9% of the sample.

Participants in the prospective study were aged about 18 to 95 years, lived in 20 to 30 United States geographic areas, and enrolled through a virtual design. To assign participants to cohorts, the prospective study relied on clinical history that participants themselves reported in a screening survey and a study questionnaire. For ImmuneRACE Cohort 3, a participant was defined as recovered based on two consecutive negative NP/OP PCR tests, clearance by a healthcare professional, or resolution of symptoms. Each participant in the prospective study had whole blood, serum and a nasopharyngeal or oropharyngeal swab collected by mobile phlebotomists. Over an approximately 2-month period, participants in the prospective study had the option of providing additional blood draws and questionnaires. Blood samples from the prospective study were shipped frozen or at room temperature prior to DNA extraction.

The CDR3, from cysteine to phenylalanine, totals 13 residues. The kept DNA is CDR3 alone, 39 bases in frame from the first base. From a lookup of the germline V gene (reference sequence), CDR1 and CDR2 are LNHDA and SQIVND. V drops 6 bases and J drops 2 bases, leaving 10 bases in between. Concerning this clone itself: Its antigen remains unidentified. No much larger clone exists at a distance of one base, and base qualities are not known.

The sequence derives from a man aged 35-49 years who had recovered from COVID-19. The sample comprised PBMCs or T cells enriched from blood (not recorded which). This chain joins TRBV19 to TRBJ1-1; D gene: possibly TRBD1, on 5 matching bases. CDR3 reads: CASSPQGNTEAFF. The nucleotide sequence is TGTGCCAGTAGCCCCCAGGGAAACACTGAAGCTTTCTTT.